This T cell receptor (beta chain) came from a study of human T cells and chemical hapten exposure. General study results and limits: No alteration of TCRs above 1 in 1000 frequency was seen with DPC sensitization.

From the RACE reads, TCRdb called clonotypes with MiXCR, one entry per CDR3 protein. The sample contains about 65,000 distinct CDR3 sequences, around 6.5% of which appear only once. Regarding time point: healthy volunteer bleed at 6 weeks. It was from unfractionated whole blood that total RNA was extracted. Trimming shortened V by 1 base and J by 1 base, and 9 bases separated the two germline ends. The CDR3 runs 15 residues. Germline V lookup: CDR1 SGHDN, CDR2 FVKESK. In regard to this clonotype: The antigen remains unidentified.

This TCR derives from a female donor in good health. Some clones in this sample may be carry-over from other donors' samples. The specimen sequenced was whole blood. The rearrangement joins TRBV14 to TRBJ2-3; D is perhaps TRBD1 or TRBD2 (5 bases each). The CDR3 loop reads CASSQAGTGTDTQYF. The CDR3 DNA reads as TGTGCCAGCAGCCAAGCAGGGACCGGCACAGATACGCAGTATTTT.